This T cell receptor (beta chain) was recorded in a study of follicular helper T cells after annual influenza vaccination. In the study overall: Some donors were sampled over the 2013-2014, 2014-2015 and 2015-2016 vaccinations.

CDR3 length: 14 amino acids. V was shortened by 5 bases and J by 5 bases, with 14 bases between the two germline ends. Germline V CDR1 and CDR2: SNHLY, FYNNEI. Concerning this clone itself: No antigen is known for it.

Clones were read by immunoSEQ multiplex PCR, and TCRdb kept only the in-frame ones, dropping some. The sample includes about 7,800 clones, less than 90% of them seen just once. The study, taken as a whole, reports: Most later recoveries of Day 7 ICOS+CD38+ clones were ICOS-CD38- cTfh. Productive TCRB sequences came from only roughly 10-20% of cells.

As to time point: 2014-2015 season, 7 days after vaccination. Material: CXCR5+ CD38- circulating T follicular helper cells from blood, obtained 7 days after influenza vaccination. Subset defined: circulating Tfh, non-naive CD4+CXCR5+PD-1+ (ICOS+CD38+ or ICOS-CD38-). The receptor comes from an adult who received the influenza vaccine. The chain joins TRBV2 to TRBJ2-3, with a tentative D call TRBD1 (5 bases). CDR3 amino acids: CASSTGGAGDTQYF. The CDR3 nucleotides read TGTGCCAGCAGTACTGGTGGGGCAGGAGATACGCAGTATTTT.